This TCR beta chain comes out of a study of patients and donors after allogeneic stem cell transplantation. TCRdb fed the RT-PCR reads into MiXCR, producing one record per CDR3 protein. The table has 800,000 to 1,000,000 distinct CDR3 sequences, 18% seen once. This CDR3 comprises 13 residues. Germline V gene sequence: CDR1 DFQATT, CDR2 SNEGSKA (reference sequence). J was trimmed by 8 bases and V by 2 bases; bases with no gene match: 7. This clonotype was sampled from a human donor who was either an allogeneic HSCT recipient or a stem cell or donor lymphocyte infusion donor (not recorded which). It is not recorded whose cells these are; they may come from a transplant donor. The V gene is TRBV20-1, the J gene TRBJ1-2; 8 nucleotides line up with TRBD1. The sequencing input was blood, either unsorted or a sorted T cell fraction (not recorded which). This CDR3 reads CSARIGTGKGYTF. CDR3 in DNA: TGCAGTGCTAGAATAGGGACAGGTAAAGGCTACACCTTC.